A selection of T cell receptor beta chains follows, all from one sample in a study of cytomegalovirus exposure and HLA in healthy donors. Only in-frame clones appear in the TCRdb table, and some are missing; sequencing was by immunoSEQ multiplex PCR. The sample consists of 120,000 or so clones, around 75% of them appearing once. The sample taken for sequencing was PBMCs. The source of these receptors is a woman between 40 and 55 years old in good health and CMV-seropositive. Both conserved end residues are part of each CDR3. Each record gives: D gene, J gene, clone size, V gene, CDR3 DNA, CDR3 protein. The D gene is left open where the match is weak. Size values are once, few and many counts, or a class for expanded clones, and some rows have none.

>.|TRBJ2-6|.|TRBV2
TGTGCCAGCAGTGAAGTGGTCGACAGGACACCCTCTGGGGCCAACGTCCTGACTTTC
CASSEVVDRTPSGANVLTF
>TRBD1|TRBJ2-7|.|TRBV28
TGTGCCAGCGGGACAGGGGCACACGAGCAGTACTTC
CASGTGAHEQYF
>TRBD1|TRBJ2-2|.|TRBV7-3
TGTGCCAGCAGCCGTGACAGGGCCGGGGAGCTGTTTTTT
CASSRDRAGELFF
>.|TRBJ2-1|.|TRBV2
TGTGCCAGCAGTGAACCGCCGGACCCGGGGGGCGATGAGCAGTTCTTC
CASSEPPDPGGDEQFF
>.|TRBJ2-1|.|TRBV7-2
TGTGCCAGCAGCTTAGACAGGGCTCAATTCAATGAGCAGTTCTTC
CASSLDRAQFNEQFF
>TRBD1|TRBJ2-1|.|TRBV9
TGTGCCAGCAGCCAAAGACAGGGCGAACAGTTCTTC
CASSQRQGEQFF
>.|TRBJ2-2|.|TRBV18
TGTGCCAGCTCCTCTACCGGGGAGCTGTTTTTT
CASSSTGELFF
>.|TRBJ2-3|.|TRBV19
TGTGCCAGTAGTATAGGGGCGGGGAGATTAGATACGCAGTATTTT
CASSIGAGRLDTQYF
>TRBD1|TRBJ1-5|.|TRBV11-2
TGTGCCAGCAGCGAGCGCCGGGACAGGGGGCTGAGCAATCAGCCCCAGCATTTT
CASSERRDRGLSNQPQHF
>.|TRBJ1-2|.|TRBV6-4
TGTGCCAGCAGTTACTCGAACGGTCAGGGGATGGGTGGCTACACCTTC
CASSYSNGQGMGGYTF
>.|TRBJ2-1|.|TRBV7-2
TGTGCCAGCAGCTTGGCTAGCAGGATAGGCTCCTACAATGAGCAGTTCTTC
CASSLASRIGSYNEQFF
>.|TRBJ1-5|.|TRBV19
TGTGCCTCAACCCGATACGACCTAGGGGACAATCAGCCCCAGCATTTT
CASTRYDLGDNQPQHF
>.|TRBJ1-1|.|TRBV27
TGTGCCAGCAGTTTTACCCGGGGCACTGAAGCTTTCTTT
CASSFTRGTEAFF
>.|TRBJ2-2|once|TRBV2
TGTGCCAGCAGTGAAGCCGGGGAGAACACCGGGGAGCTGTTTTTT
CASSEAGENTGELFF
>.|TRBJ2-7|.|TRBV5-6
TGTGCCAGCAGCTTGGCCAGCGGGACAGGTTTCTCCTACGAGCAGTACTTC
CASSLASGTGFSYEQYF
>.|TRBJ2-7|.|TRBV29-1
TGCAGCGCCCGGGATTCCCTCTACGAGCAGTACTTC
CSARDSLYEQYF
>.|TRBJ2-2|.|TRBV19
TGTGCCAGTAGTATAGATATAGCAACCGGGGAGCTGTTTTTT
CASSIDIATGELFF
>TRBD1|TRBJ1-4|once|TRBV5-1
TGCGCCAGCAGGGAAACAGGGGGGGATGAAAAACTGTTTTTT
CASRETGGDEKLFF
>TRBD1|TRBJ1-4|.|TRBV5-1
TGCGCCAGCAGCTTTGGGACAGGGTCGGGCGAAAAACTGTTTTTT
CASSFGTGSGEKLFF
>.|TRBJ2-4|.|TRBV2
TGTGCCAGCAGTGAAGAAAGGGGGTTTCAGTACTTC
CASSEERGFQYF
>TRBD1|TRBJ1-5|.|TRBV6-1
TGTGCCAGCAGTACAGGGGAGCGGCCGCCCCAGCATTTT
CASSTGERPPQHF
>.|TRBJ2-1|.|TRBV27
TGTGCCAGCAGTAGCGATGAGCAGTTCTTC
CASSSDEQFF
>.|TRBJ2-2|.|TRBV13
TGTGCCAGCAGCTTAGGCCTACAGGGTTACACCGGGGAGCTGTTTTTT
CASSLGLQGYTGELFF
>TRBD1|TRBJ1-1|once|TRBV2
TGTGCCAGCAGTACAGGGGGGTACACTGAAGCTTTCTTT
CASSTGGYTEAFF
>TRBD1|TRBJ1-1|.|TRBV19
TGTGCCAGTAGTCTGATACCAACAGGGGGCACTGAAGCTTTCTTT
CASSLIPTGGTEAFF
>.|TRBJ1-1|.|TRBV28
TGTGCCAGCAGTTTTGAGGTGAACACTGAAGCTTTCTTT
CASSFEVNTEAFF
>.|TRBJ1-1|few|TRBV5-6
TGTGCCAGCAGCTTCTACTTGAACACTGAAGCTTTCTTT
CASSFYLNTEAFF
>.|TRBJ2-3|.|TRBV7-3
TGTGCCAGCCGAAGAGGGAGCACAGATACGCAGTATTTT
CASRRGSTDTQYF
>TRBD1|TRBJ1-6|.|TRBV7-9
TGTGCCAGCAGCCCGACAGGGCTTAGAGATAATTCACCCCTCCACTTT
CASSPTGLRDNSPLHF
>.|TRBJ1-5|once|TRBV19
TGTGCCAGTTCGACAACAAGCAATCAGCCCCAGCATTTT
CASSTTSNQPQHF
>TRBD2|TRBJ2-1|.|TRBV6-4
TGTGCCAGCAGTGCGTTGGGCGGGAGGAACTATAATGAGCAGTTCTTC
CASSALGGRNYNEQFF
>TRBD2|TRBJ2-1|.|TRBV7-3
TGTGCCAGCAGCTTAACAACTAGCGGGAGTCGTGGTGAGCAGTTCTTC
CASSLTTSGSRGEQFF
>.|TRBJ1-2|.|TRBV11-2
TGTGCCAGCAGCTTAGGATCGGGGTACTATGGCTACACCTTC
CASSLGSGYYGYTF
>.|TRBJ1-1|.|TRBV18
TGTGCCAGCTCACCGGATCGGGTTGAAGCTTTCTTT
CASSPDRVEAFF
>TRBD1|TRBJ2-7|.|TRBV7-2
TGTGCCAGCAGCTTCGGGACAGGAGCCTACGAGCAGTACTTC
CASSFGTGAYEQYF
>.|TRBJ1-4|.|TRBV6-5
TGTGCCACTACCGGGGGAGCGTATGAAAAACTGTTTTTT
CATTGGAYEKLFF
>TRBD1|TRBJ1-1|once|TRBV9
TGTGCCAGCAGCGTCACAGGGGATTCCGAAGCTTTCTTT
CASSVTGDSEAFF
>.|TRBJ1-3|.|TRBV7-2
TGTGCCAGCAATAAGGGGGGGAGTGGAAACACCATATATTTT
CASNKGGSGNTIYF
>TRBD2|TRBJ2-1|.|TRBV10-1
TGCGCCAGCAGTGACCCGATGACTAGCGGGAGGTCTGAGCAGTTCTTC
CASSDPMTSGRSEQFF
>.|TRBJ2-4|.|TRBV4-3
TGCGCCAGCAGCCAAGCCGGGACTTCAGGGAACATTCAGTACTTC
CASSQAGTSGNIQYF
>TRBD2|TRBJ2-5|.|TRBV12-5
TGTGCTAGTGGTTTGGTACAGTGGAGCGGGGGCGCGGAGACCCAGTACTTC
CASGLVQWSGGAETQYF
>.|TRBJ2-7|.|TRBV7-2
TGTGCCAGCAGCCACTCCTACGAGCAGTACTTC
CASSHSYEQYF
>.|TRBJ1-5|few|TRBV27
TGTGCCAGCAGTTTATCGGCAGTTAGCAATCAGCCCCAGCATTTT
CASSLSAVSNQPQHF
>TRBD2|TRBJ2-5|.|TRBV6-6
TGTGCCAGCAGTCAGACTAGCGGGAGGGAAGAGACCCAGTACTTC
CASSQTSGREETQYF
>.|TRBJ2-1|.|TRBV7-2
TGTGCCAGCAGCCGACCGGGACTAGGACAGGATGAGCAGTTCTTC
CASSRPGLGQDEQFF
>TRBD2|TRBJ2-1|.|TRBV5-1
TGCGCCAGCAGCAGTTCCGGGACTACGAGCAATGAGCAGTTCTTC
CASSSSGTTSNEQFF
>.|TRBJ2-5|once|TRBV28
TGTGCCAGCAGTTTTGTCAGGGGAGGGGAGACCCAGTACTTC
CASSFVRGGETQYF
>TRBD2|TRBJ2-7|.|TRBV7-8
TGTGCCAGCAGGACTAGCGGTGGCTCCTACGAGCAGTACTTC
CASRTSGGSYEQYF
>TRBD2|TRBJ2-1|few|TRBV7-9
TGTGCCAGCAGCTCCCCAACTAGCGGGATGTTAAATGAGCAGTTCTTC
CASSSPTSGMLNEQFF
>TRBD2|TRBJ2-7|.|TRBV7-6
TGTGCCAGCAGCCCCCGAGGCGGGGGGCCCTTCCACGAGCAGTACTTC
CASSPRGGGPFHEQYF